This is a list of T cell receptor beta chains from one sample in a study of shared clonotypes between healthy human individuals. TCRdb's copy holds only in-frame clones and misses some; the assay was immunoSEQ multiplex PCR. The data show 2 million to 2.5 million clones, roughly 93% seen once. Sequenced sample: naive CD4+ T cells from PBMCs. Receptor source: a man between 18 and 29 years old in good health. Some clones in this sample may be carry-over from other donors' samples. Both conserved end residues are part of each CDR3. A D gene is named only where the DNA matches it firmly. Clone size is not always given. Where it is, it says once, few, many or a class for expanded clones.

v_call: TRBV4-1; cdr3_length: 16; j_call: TRBJ2-7; d_call: NA; clone_size: NA; cdr3_aa: CASSQEGFVSVGEQYF; cdr3_nt: TGCGCCAGCAGCCAAGAGGGGTTCGTGTCAGTGGGCGAGCAGTACTTC
v_call: TRBV19; cdr3_length: 17; j_call: TRBJ1-2; d_call: NA; clone_size: NA; cdr3_aa: CASRTYYSGRGDYGYTF; cdr3_nt: TGTGCCAGTAGGACTTATTATTCGGGGCGAGGGGACTATGGCTACACCTTC
v_call: TRBV20-1; cdr3_length: 11; j_call: TRBJ1-5; d_call: NA; clone_size: few; cdr3_aa: CSARAGGPLHF; cdr3_nt: TGCAGTGCTAGAGCCGGGGGACCTCTCCATTTT
v_call: TRBV18; cdr3_length: 14; j_call: TRBJ1-5; d_call: NA; clone_size: NA; cdr3_aa: CASSPPGGNQPQHF; cdr3_nt: TGTGCCAGCTCACCCCCTGGTGGCAATCAGCCCCAGCATTTT
v_call: TRBV5-4; cdr3_length: 13; j_call: TRBJ2-1; d_call: NA; clone_size: NA; cdr3_aa: CASRGDERNEQFF; cdr3_nt: TGTGCCTCCAGGGGCGATGAACGAAATGAGCAGTTCTTC
v_call: TRBV28; cdr3_length: 14; j_call: TRBJ2-4; d_call: NA; clone_size: NA; cdr3_aa: CASSLSEAQNIQYF; cdr3_nt: TGTGCCAGCAGTTTATCAGAAGCCCAAAACATTCAGTACTTC
v_call: TRBV9; cdr3_length: 15; j_call: TRBJ2-1; d_call: TRBD1; clone_size: NA; cdr3_aa: CASSVTGVTYNEQFF; cdr3_nt: TGTGCCAGCAGCGTGACAGGGGTAACCTACAATGAGCAGTTCTTC
v_call: TRBV6-1; cdr3_length: 13; j_call: TRBJ1-2; d_call: NA; clone_size: NA; cdr3_aa: CASSESDSYGYTF; cdr3_nt: TGTGCCAGCAGTGAATCAGATAGCTATGGCTACACCTTC
v_call: TRBV27; cdr3_length: 11; j_call: TRBJ2-2; d_call: NA; clone_size: NA; cdr3_aa: CASSLNGELFF; cdr3_nt: TGTGCCAGCAGTTTAAATGGGGAGCTGTTTTTT
v_call: TRBV5-1; cdr3_length: 14; j_call: TRBJ2-5; d_call: TRBD1; clone_size: NA; cdr3_aa: CASSFGQGSETQYF; cdr3_nt: TGCGCCAGCAGCTTTGGACAGGGTAGTGAGACCCAGTACTTC
v_call: TRBV5-4; cdr3_length: 15; j_call: TRBJ2-7; d_call: NA; clone_size: NA; cdr3_aa: CASSLNSGIRSEQYF; cdr3_nt: TGTGCCAGCAGCTTGAATAGCGGTATACGATCAGAGCAGTACTTC
v_call: TRBV9; cdr3_length: 16; j_call: TRBJ2-1; d_call: NA; clone_size: NA; cdr3_aa: CASSTSSGGSYNEQFF; cdr3_nt: TGTGCCAGCAGCACTTCCTCAGGGGGGTCCTACAATGAGCAGTTCTTC
v_call: TRBV5-1; cdr3_length: 14; j_call: TRBJ1-4; d_call: TRBD1; clone_size: NA; cdr3_aa: CASSPGQENEKLFF; cdr3_nt: TGCGCCAGCAGCCCGGGACAGGAGAATGAAAAACTGTTTTTT
v_call: TRBV10-3; cdr3_length: 15; j_call: TRBJ2-7; d_call: TRBD1; clone_size: NA; cdr3_aa: CAISDPTGGLYEQYF; cdr3_nt: TGTGCCATCAGCGATCCCACAGGGGGCCTCTACGAGCAGTACTTC
v_call: TRBV7-2; cdr3_length: 14; j_call: TRBJ2-3; d_call: NA; clone_size: NA; cdr3_aa: CASSLDWAADTQYF; cdr3_nt: TGTGCCAGCAGTTTAGACTGGGCGGCAGATACGCAGTATTTT
v_call: TRBV6-1; cdr3_length: 14; j_call: TRBJ2-7; d_call: NA; clone_size: NA; cdr3_aa: CASSEGGQSYEQYF; cdr3_nt: TGTGCCAGCAGTGAGGGGGGACAGAGTTACGAGCAGTACTTC
v_call: TRBV4-2; cdr3_length: 15; j_call: TRBJ2-1; d_call: TRBD2; clone_size: NA; cdr3_aa: CASSPRRGGDNEQFF; cdr3_nt: TGTGCCAGCAGCCCTCGCCGGGGGGGAGACAATGAGCAGTTCTTC
v_call: TRBV7-3; cdr3_length: 13; j_call: TRBJ2-5; d_call: NA; clone_size: NA; cdr3_aa: CASSSGRQETQYF; cdr3_nt: TGTGCCAGCAGCTCTGGACGACAAGAGACCCAGTACTTC
v_call: TRBV4-1; cdr3_length: 15; j_call: TRBJ2-5; d_call: TRBD2; clone_size: NA; cdr3_aa: CASSQTIAGPETQYF; cdr3_nt: TGCGCCAGCAGCCAAACTATAGCGGGACCAGAGACCCAGTACTTC
v_call: TRBV28; cdr3_length: 13; j_call: TRBJ1-2; d_call: NA; clone_size: NA; cdr3_aa: CASSPPSSYGYTF; cdr3_nt: TGTGCCAGCAGTCCTCCCTCCTCCTATGGCTACACCTTC
v_call: TRBV30; cdr3_length: 16; j_call: TRBJ2-3; d_call: TRBD2; clone_size: NA; cdr3_aa: CAWSIGTSGIIDTQYF; cdr3_nt: TGTGCCTGGAGTATAGGGACTAGCGGGATTATAGATACGCAGTATTTT
v_call: TRBV7-9; cdr3_length: 13; j_call: TRBJ1-1; d_call: NA; clone_size: NA; cdr3_aa: CASSLAGQTEAFF; cdr3_nt: TGTGCCAGCAGCTTAGCGGGACAAACTGAAGCTTTCTTT
v_call: TRBV10-3; cdr3_length: 12; j_call: TRBJ2-7; d_call: NA; clone_size: NA; cdr3_aa: CAISGVTNEQYF; cdr3_nt: TGTGCCATATCAGGGGTAACCAACGAGCAGTACTTC
v_call: TRBV11-2; cdr3_length: 16; j_call: TRBJ2-1; d_call: TRBD2; clone_size: NA; cdr3_aa: CASRLTTSGSDNEQFF; cdr3_nt: TGTGCCAGCAGACTAACTACTAGCGGGAGCGACAATGAGCAGTTCTTC
v_call: TRBV5-4; cdr3_length: 13; j_call: TRBJ1-5; d_call: NA; clone_size: NA; cdr3_aa: CASSLQGYQPQHF; cdr3_nt: TGTGCCAGCAGCTTACAGGGATATCAGCCCCAGCATTTT
v_call: TRBV29-1; cdr3_length: 13; j_call: TRBJ2-3; d_call: NA; clone_size: NA; cdr3_aa: CSGRQSGTDTQYF; cdr3_nt: TGCAGCGGGAGACAGAGTGGCACAGATACGCAGTATTTT
v_call: TRBV2; cdr3_length: 15; j_call: TRBJ2-6; d_call: NA; clone_size: NA; cdr3_aa: CASSGTPSGANVLTF; cdr3_nt: TGTGCCAGCAGTGGGACACCCTCTGGGGCCAACGTCCTGACTTTC
v_call: TRBV2; cdr3_length: 14; j_call: TRBJ2-5; d_call: TRBD1; clone_size: NA; cdr3_aa: CASRGGQGGETQYF; cdr3_nt: TGTGCCAGCAGGGGGGGACAGGGAGGAGAGACCCAGTACTTC
v_call: TRBV18; cdr3_length: 19; j_call: TRBJ2-3; d_call: NA; clone_size: NA; cdr3_aa: CASSPWTTKRGTSTDTQYF; cdr3_nt: TGTGCCAGCTCACCTTGGACTACCAAGCGCGGAACTAGCACAGATACGCAGTATTTT
v_call: TRBV5-6; cdr3_length: 14; j_call: TRBJ2-7; d_call: NA; clone_size: NA; cdr3_aa: CASSPDRISYEQYF; cdr3_nt: TGTGCCAGCAGCCCCGACAGGATTTCCTACGAGCAGTACTTC
v_call: TRBV2; cdr3_length: 13; j_call: TRBJ1-4; d_call: TRBD1; clone_size: NA; cdr3_aa: CASSAGTDEKLFF; cdr3_nt: TGTGCCAGCAGCGCCGGGACAGATGAAAAACTGTTTTTT
v_call: TRBV18; cdr3_length: 14; j_call: TRBJ2-3; d_call: TRBD2; clone_size: once; cdr3_aa: CASLRSGSVDTQYF; cdr3_nt: TGTGCCAGCCTGAGAAGCGGGAGTGTAGATACGCAGTATTTT
v_call: TRBV28; cdr3_length: 16; j_call: TRBJ2-7; d_call: TRBD2; clone_size: NA; cdr3_aa: CASSLPGLAGGGEQYF; cdr3_nt: TGTGCCAGCAGTCTCCCTGGACTAGCGGGAGGTGGAGAGCAGTACTTC
v_call: TRBV6-6; cdr3_length: 15; j_call: TRBJ1-5; d_call: NA; clone_size: once; cdr3_aa: CASSPSDLWDQPQHF; cdr3_nt: TGTGCCAGCAGTCCCTCGGACCTGTGGGATCAGCCCCAGCATTTT
v_call: TRBV5-1; cdr3_length: 15; j_call: TRBJ2-1; d_call: NA; clone_size: NA; cdr3_aa: CASSLEIPVGYEQFF; cdr3_nt: TGCGCCAGCAGCCTCGAAATCCCGGTAGGATATGAGCAGTTCTTC
v_call: TRBV12-5; cdr3_length: 16; j_call: TRBJ2-3; d_call: NA; clone_size: once; cdr3_aa: CASGLDQGSGTDTQYF; cdr3_nt: TGTGCTAGTGGTTTGGACCAGGGTTCGGGCACAGATACGCAGTATTTT
v_call: TRBV15; cdr3_length: 14; j_call: TRBJ1-5; d_call: TRBD1; clone_size: few; cdr3_aa: CATSRDRDNQPQHF; cdr3_nt: TGTGCCACCAGCCGCGACAGGGACAATCAGCCCCAGCATTTT
v_call: TRBV5-1; cdr3_length: 14; j_call: TRBJ2-1; d_call: TRBD1; clone_size: NA; cdr3_aa: CATKTGGDYNEQFF; cdr3_nt: TGCGCCACCAAAACAGGGGGCGATTACAATGAGCAGTTCTTC
v_call: TRBV20-1; cdr3_length: 10; j_call: TRBJ2-3; d_call: NA; clone_size: NA; cdr3_aa: CSAMVDTQYF; cdr3_nt: TGCAGTGCTATGGTAGATACGCAGTATTTT
v_call: TRBV5-1; cdr3_length: 13; j_call: TRBJ2-5; d_call: NA; clone_size: NA; cdr3_aa: CASRTEYQETQYF; cdr3_nt: TGCGCCAGCAGAACAGAGTACCAAGAGACCCAGTACTTC
v_call: TRBV5-1; cdr3_length: 15; j_call: TRBJ2-5; d_call: TRBD2; clone_size: NA; cdr3_aa: CASSLALAGQETQYF; cdr3_nt: TGCGCCAGCAGCTTGGCTTTAGCGGGACAAGAGACCCAGTACTTC
v_call: TRBV6-1; cdr3_length: 15; j_call: TRBJ1-3; d_call: TRBD1; clone_size: NA; cdr3_aa: CASSDQQGVGNTIYF; cdr3_nt: TGTGCCAGCAGTGACCAACAGGGGGTAGGAAACACCATATATTTT
v_call: TRBV5-5; cdr3_length: 16; j_call: TRBJ2-2; d_call: NA; clone_size: NA; cdr3_aa: CASSLARGSNTGELFF; cdr3_nt: TGTGCCAGCAGCTTGGCTCGGGGTTCCAACACCGGGGAGCTGTTTTTT
v_call: TRBV5-6; cdr3_length: 14; j_call: TRBJ2-3; d_call: NA; clone_size: NA; cdr3_aa: CASTPRGPDLTQYF; cdr3_nt: TGTGCCAGCACCCCCCGGGGGCCCGACCTTACGCAGTATTTT
v_call: TRBV6-5; cdr3_length: 15; j_call: TRBJ1-1; d_call: NA; clone_size: few; cdr3_aa: CASSYSGSMNTEAFF; cdr3_nt: TGTGCCAGCAGTTACTCGGGCAGCATGAACACTGAAGCTTTCTTT
v_call: TRBV4-2; cdr3_length: 15; j_call: TRBJ2-7; d_call: TRBD2; clone_size: once; cdr3_aa: CASSPTSGRTYEQYF; cdr3_nt: TGTGCCAGCAGTCCGACTAGCGGGAGGACCTACGAGCAGTACTTC
v_call: TRBV11-3; cdr3_length: 13; j_call: TRBJ1-2; d_call: NA; clone_size: NA; cdr3_aa: CASSLDHRGGYTF; cdr3_nt: TGTGCCAGCAGCTTAGATCATCGGGGCGGCTACACCTTC
v_call: TRBV28; cdr3_length: 15; j_call: TRBJ2-7; d_call: TRBD2; clone_size: NA; cdr3_aa: CASSPSGLAAYEQYF; cdr3_nt: TGTGCCAGCAGTCCGTCGGGACTAGCGGCATACGAGCAGTACTTC
v_call: TRBV5-1; cdr3_length: 14; j_call: TRBJ2-2; d_call: NA; clone_size: NA; cdr3_aa: CASMGTANTGELFF; cdr3_nt: TGCGCCAGCATGGGGACTGCGAACACCGGGGAGCTGTTTTTT
v_call: TRBV18; cdr3_length: 16; j_call: TRBJ2-1; d_call: TRBD2; clone_size: NA; cdr3_aa: CASSPLDGRSFNEQFF; cdr3_nt: TGTGCCAGCTCACCACTGGACGGGAGGAGCTTCAATGAGCAGTTCTTC
v_call: TRBV11-2; cdr3_length: 12; j_call: TRBJ2-5; d_call: NA; clone_size: NA; cdr3_aa: CASSPQPETQYF; cdr3_nt: TGTGCCAGCAGCCCTCAGCCGGAGACCCAGTACTTC
v_call: TRBV7-9; cdr3_length: 18; j_call: TRBJ2-1; d_call: TRBD2; clone_size: NA; cdr3_aa: CASSPGNRGLATYNEQFF; cdr3_nt: TGTGCCAGCAGCCCAGGAAATAGGGGACTAGCGACCTACAATGAGCAGTTCTTC
v_call: TRBV15; cdr3_length: 15; j_call: TRBJ2-2; d_call: NA; clone_size: once; cdr3_aa: CATSRDRENTGELFF; cdr3_nt: TGTGCCACCAGCAGAGATAGAGAAAACACCGGGGAGCTGTTTTTT
v_call: TRBV5-1; cdr3_length: 15; j_call: TRBJ2-5; d_call: TRBD2; clone_size: NA; cdr3_aa: CASSLGLAGGGTQYF; cdr3_nt: TGCGCCAGCAGCTTGGGACTAGCGGGAGGCGGGACCCAGTACTTC
v_call: TRBV11-3; cdr3_length: 14; j_call: TRBJ2-7; d_call: NA; clone_size: NA; cdr3_aa: CASSRRDTSPEQYF; cdr3_nt: TGTGCCAGCAGCCGCCGGGACACGTCTCCCGAGCAGTACTTC
v_call: TRBV19; cdr3_length: 14; j_call: TRBJ2-7; d_call: TRBD2; clone_size: NA; cdr3_aa: CASKQREGFYEQYF; cdr3_nt: TGTGCCAGTAAACAGCGGGAAGGCTTCTACGAGCAGTACTTC
v_call: TRBV5-4; cdr3_length: 17; j_call: TRBJ2-2; d_call: NA; clone_size: NA; cdr3_aa: CASSFSPGRRNTGELFF; cdr3_nt: TGTGCCAGCAGCTTTTCCCCGGGACGGAGGAACACCGGGGAGCTGTTTTTT